This entry describes one TCR beta chain. No antigen is known for it. The data were obtained in a study of cytomegalovirus exposure and HLA in healthy donors. The study, taken as a whole, reports: For TCR beta chains, V- and J-gene trimming was later linked to a missense DCLRE1C variant. Most CMV-associated TCR beta chains appeared HLA-restricted in a later analysis. Some V segments could not be told apart, so they were left out, TRBV6-2 and TRBV6-3 among them.

Between the trimmed V and J ends, which lost 3 bases and 7 bases, there was a span of 14 bases. CDR1 and CDR2 from the germline V gene are SGHNT and YYREEE (reference sequence). The CDR3 has 14 amino acids. PCR was performed using 60 Vbeta and 13 Jbeta primers. Clones were read by immunoSEQ multiplex PCR, and TCRdb kept only the in-frame ones, dropping some. This table has 70,000 to 90,000 clones, 75% appearing once. The chain links TRBV5-4 to TRBJ2-1, with D maybe TRBD2 (5 bases). This receptor was taken from a man aged 35 to 55 in good health and CMV-seronegative. Source material: PBMCs. CDR3 residues: CASSSPRESNEQFF. The CDR3 nucleotides read TGTGCCAGCAGCTCACCCCGGGAATCGAATGAGCAGTTCTTC.